These 3 T cell receptor beta chains were all obtained from the same sample, sequenced in a study of T-cell reconstitution after alpha-beta-depleted transplantation in children. Unique molecular identifiers were incorporated into the prepared TCRbeta library. TCRdb re-analysed the PCR reads in MiXCR, keeping a single row per CDR3 protein. This sample has roughly 400,000 distinct CDR3 sequences, with roughly 21% found just once. Sequenced material: PBMCs from the stem cell graft donor, taken from the stem cell graft. Source of these receptors: a human donor who donated a stem cell graft to a child with acute myeloid leukemia.

Only a few counts were recorded for this clonotype. This rearrangement joins TRBV7-2 to TRBJ2-7; a weak D match, TRBD2 (6 bases). The germline V and J ends were trimmed by 5 bases and 2 bases, with 10 bases remaining between them. Germline lookup yields CDR1 SGHTA and CDR2 FQGNSA. This CDR3 is 13 amino acids long. The CDR3 DNA reads TGTGCCAGCAGCCGGGACTTCCCCTACGAGCAGTACTTC. This translates into CASSRDFPYEQYF.

V usage is TRBV20-1 and J usage is TRBJ2-3; TRBD2 matches 12 bases. Trimming cost V 1 base and J 2 bases; bases outside gene matches: 1. The length of the CDR3 is 15 residues. Looked up from germline, CDR1 is DFQATT and CDR2 is SNEGSKA (reference sequence). The CDR3 nucleotides read TGCAGTGCTAGAGGACTAGCGGGAGACACAGATACGCAGTATTTT. It specifies CSARGLAGDTDTQYF.

This clonotype turned up a few times. This chain connects TRBV20-1 to TRBJ2-2, with 14 bases that match TRBD2. Trimming cost V 5 bases and J 5 bases; bases outside gene matches: 1. CDR1 DFQATT and CDR2 SNEGSKA come from the germline V gene (reference sequence). The CDR3 loop spans 14 amino acids. CDR3 nucleotides: TGCAGTGCTGGGACTAGCGGGAGAACCGGGGAGCTGTTTTTT. Encoded protein: CSAGTSGRTGELFF.